The 2 T cell receptor beta chains below all came from one sample that was sequenced in a study of breast tumors, draining lymph nodes, adjacent tissues. TCRdb fed the multiplex PCR reads into MiXCR, producing one record per CDR3 protein. The sample has roughly 220,000 distinct CDR3 sequences; 30% to 35% are singletons. Samples came from axillary lymph nodes draining the breast cancer. Sequenced input: axillary lymph node tissue. The receptors originated from a female donor with breast cancer. Some clones in this sample may be carry-over from other donors' samples.

This clonotype turned up a few times. The chain couples TRBV6-2 or TRBV6-3 to TRBJ2-6; D might be TRBD2 (5 bases). Germline CDR1 is MNHEY and CDR2 is SVGEGT. This CDR3 spans 17 amino acids. With 5 bases removed from V and 0 bases from J, the gap between germline ends came to 14 bases. CDR3 amino acids: CASSHPAELSGANVLTF. The CDR3, as DNA: TGTGCCAGCAGTCACCCAGCGGAGCTCTCTGGGGCCAACGTCCTGACTTTC.

This sequence joins TRBV4-1 and TRBJ1-1; 7 bases map to TRBD1. V trimming: 1 base; J trimming: 6 bases; junction bases outside the gene matches: 5. Per germline, CDR1 MGHRA and CDR2 YSYEKL. This CDR3 is built from 14 residues. CDR3 loop: CASSQVRGPPEAFF. The CDR3 region has the DNA TGCGCCAGCAGCCAAGTAAGGGGGCCCCCTGAAGCTTTCTTT.